These 31 T cell receptor beta chains were sequenced from one sample in a study of T cells expressing NK-cell markers. TCRdb re-called the 5' RACE reads and catalogs CDR3 proteins one per entry, DNA excluded. The sample features around 280,000 distinct CDR3 sequences, with approximately 0.41% in its top ten. Sequenced: blood T cells: a sorted CD56 or NKG2C T cell subset, CD4+ or CD8+ T cells, or bulk PBMC T cells (not recorded which). The receptor source for this set is a young man in good health.

The rearrangement joins TRBV6-2 or TRBV6-3 to TRBJ2-3. The CDR3 consists of 13 residues. Germline CDR1 is MNHEY and CDR2 is SVGEGT. The CDR3 here is CASSNHNTDTQYF.

The V and J genes are TRBV28 and TRBJ2-7; lacking DNA, the TRBD1 call made by TCRdb goes unchecked. The CDR3 runs to 16 residues. Germline CDR1 reads MDHEN; CDR2 reads SYDVKM. CDR3: CASSPRPGQGDFEQYF. The entire variable domain, with the rest obtained from reference TRBV28 and TRBJ2-7, is as follows: DVKVTQSSRYLVKRTGEKVFLECVQDMDHENMFWYRQDPGLGLRLIYFSYDVKMKEKGDIPEGYSVSREKKERFSLILESASTNQTSMYLCASSPRPGQGDFEQYFGPGTRLTVT.

The rearrangement joins TRBV19 to TRBJ1-1. The germline CDR1 and CDR2 sequences are LNHDA and SQIVND (reference sequence). The CDR3 extends over 11 amino acids. Here the CDR3 reads CASSGWSEAFF.

This sequence joins TRBV19 and TRBJ2-7; TCRdb reports TRBD1, a call that lacks DNA to check it against. In germline, CDR1 is LNHDA, CDR2 SQIVND (reference sequence). The CDR3 is 13 amino acids. CDR3 sequence reads: CASSIFRGYEQYF.

The J gene is TRBJ2-5, the V gene TRBV30; TCRdb's assignment of TRBD1 cannot be checked, as there is no DNA. This CDR3 contains 15 residues. Germline CDR1 and CDR2: GTSNPN and SVGIG (reference sequence). The CDR3: CAWSVSGARGETQYF.

The chain uses TRBV7-9 and TRBJ2-3; as DNA is missing, the TRBD1 call by TCRdb cannot be tested. This CDR3 contains 15 residues. The germline gives CDR1 SEHNR, CDR2 FQNEAQ (reference sequence). CDR3: CASSTGTEKSDTQYF. Full variable domain (rest looked up from reference TRBV7-9 and TRBJ2-3): DTGVSQNPRHKITKRGQNVTFRCDPISEHNRLYWYRQTLGQGPEFLTYFQNEAQLEKSRLLSDRFSAERPKGSFSTLEIQRTEQGDSAMYLCASSTGTEKSDTQYFGPGTRLTVL.

The chain recombines TRBV27 with TRBJ2-1; lacking DNA, the TRBD1 call made by TCRdb goes unchecked. The CDR3 spans 16 residues. Per germline, CDR1 MNHEY and CDR2 SMNVEV (reference sequence). CDR3 sequence: CASSALTGGSYNEQFF.

This sequence joins TRBV3-1 and TRBJ1-1. Germline V gene sequence: CDR1 LGHDT, CDR2 YNNKEL (reference sequence). This CDR3 has 14 residues. The CDR3 sequence is CASSLGSARTEAFF. Using reference TRBV3-1 and TRBJ1-1 for the parts outside the CDR3, the full variable domain is DTAVSQTPKYLVTQMGNDKSIKCEQNLGHDTMYWYKQDSKKFLKIMFSYNNKELIINETVPNRFSPKSPDKAHLNLHINSLELGDSAVYFCASSLGSARTEAFFGQGTRLTVV.

This rearrangement joins TRBV29-1 to TRBJ2-6; TCRdb selects TRBD2, and the lack of DNA leaves this call unchecked. The CDR3 is 15 amino acids. Germline V gene data show CDR1 as SQVTM and CDR2 as ANQGSEA. CDR3 loop: CSVRGQYSGANVLTF.

The genes are TRBV7-6 and TRBJ2-7. The germline CDR1 and CDR2 sequences are SGHVS and FNYEAQ. The CDR3 consists of 14 residues. CDR3: CASSLGHSLYEQYF. The full variable domain, with the rest looked up from reference TRBV7-6 and TRBJ2-7, is GAGVSQSPRYKVTKRGQDVALRCDPISGHVSLYWYRQALGQGPEFLTYFNYEAQQDKSGLPNDRFSAERPEGSISTLTIQRTEQRDSAMYRCASSLGHSLYEQYFGPGTRLTVT.

This chain connects TRBV7-9 to TRBJ2-1; TCRdb reports TRBD1, a call that lacks DNA to check it against. The germline CDR1 and CDR2 sequences are SEHNR and FQNEAQ (reference sequence). This CDR3 comprises 13 residues. This CDR3 is CASSLRGLNEQFF.

The chain uses TRBV12-3 or TRBV12-4 and TRBJ2-5; TCRdb returns TRBD2, unconfirmable since there is no DNA. This CDR3 has 13 residues. The CDR3 here is CASKSGLSKTQYF.

This rearrangement joins TRBV7-9 to TRBJ2-3; TCRdb gives TRBD2 as the D gene, but with no DNA this cannot be confirmed. This CDR3 is 14 amino acids long. CDR1 is SEHNR, CDR2 FQNEAQ, per germline (reference sequence). CDR3 residues: CASSLVALGTRQYF.

The chain is built from TRBV15 and TRBJ2-2; with no DNA, the TCRdb D assignment of TRBD1 cannot be verified. Germline V gene sequence: CDR1 LNHNV, CDR2 YYDKDF (reference sequence). CDR3 length: 16 amino acids. CDR3 amino acids: CATSRGRTVFTGELFF.

The CDR3 is CASSNKTALGDQPQHF. The J gene is TRBJ1-5, the V gene TRBV6-2 or TRBV6-3. The germline V gene encodes CDR1 MNHEY and CDR2 SVGEGT. The CDR3 totals 16 residues.

V usage is TRBV7-9 and J usage is TRBJ1-5; TCRdb outputs TRBD1, but without DNA this stays unchecked. The length of the CDR3 is 15 residues. Germline CDR1 is SEHNR and CDR2 is FQNEAQ (reference sequence). The CDR3 is CASTPGTNSNQPQHF.

The V call is TRBV12-3 or TRBV12-4, the J call TRBJ2-2; TCRdb gives TRBD2 as the D gene, but with no DNA this cannot be confirmed. The CDR3 consists of 16 residues. CDR3 sequence reads: CASSLGGLLNTGELFF.

The chain is built from TRBV6-1 and TRBJ2-1; TCRdb picks TRBD2, but there is no DNA to check that call. This CDR3 contains 14 residues. Germline lookup yields CDR1 MNHNS and CDR2 SASEGT. The CDR3 region is CASSPGLATVEQFF.

J is TRBJ2-1 and V is TRBV5-1; absent DNA, TCRdb's TRBD2 call cannot be checked. From germline, CDR1 is SGHRS and CDR2 YFSETQ. This CDR3 region has 14 residues. The CDR3 loop is CASSSGTSGPEQFF.

The chain recombines TRBV27 with TRBJ2-3; TCRdb picks TRBD2, but there is no DNA to check that call. The CDR3 length is 13 residues. CDR1 is MNHEY and CDR2 is SMNVEV in the germline V gene (reference sequence). The CDR3: CASSFAGFVTQYF.

The rearrangement links TRBV20-1 to TRBJ2-3; TCRdb's D call of TRBD2 is untestable without DNA. CDR3 length equals 15 residues. Looked up from germline, CDR1 is DFQATT and CDR2 is SNEGSKA (reference sequence). The CDR3 sequence: CSGGRASGRADTQYF.

V gene TRBV6-1 combines with J gene TRBJ2-1; TCRdb's assignment of TRBD1 cannot be checked, as there is no DNA. The length of the CDR3 is 14 residues. The V gene's germline CDR1 is MNHNS and CDR2 SASEGT. The CDR3 here is CASSERVGGNEQFF.

The chain uses TRBV29-1 and TRBJ1-5; TCRdb selects TRBD1, and the lack of DNA leaves this call unchecked. In germline, CDR1 is SQVTM, CDR2 ANQGSEA. This CDR3 is built from 13 residues. This chain's CDR3 is CSVVAGGNQPQHF.

This chain joins TRBV20-1 and TRBJ2-1; TCRdb proposes TRBD1, but this gene call is untestable without DNA. The V gene's germline CDR1 is DFQATT and CDR2 SNEGSKA (reference sequence). The CDR3 spans 11 residues. The CDR3 loop reads CSATRDDEQFF.

This chain links TRBV6-5 with TRBJ2-1. Germline V gene lookup returns CDR1 MNHEY and CDR2 SVGAGI. The CDR3 runs to 14 residues. The CDR3 loop is CASSPNQLYNEQFF.

V and J are TRBV5-1 and TRBJ2-1. Germline V gives CDR1 SGHRS, CDR2 YFSETQ. CDR3 length equals 13 residues. The CDR3 sequence is CASSPNTDNEQFF.

This chain connects TRBV19 to TRBJ1-2. The CDR3 covers 13 residues. Germline V CDR1 and CDR2: LNHDA, SQIVND (reference sequence). This CDR3 reads CASSIPNFYGYTF. The full variable domain, completed using reference TRBV19 and TRBJ1-2, is DGGITQSPKYLFRKEGQNVTLSCEQNLNHDAMYWYRQDPGQGLRLIYYSQIVNDFQKGDIAEGYSVSREKKESFPLTVTSAQKNPTAFYLCASSIPNFYGYTFGSGTRLTVV.

The chain recombines TRBV29-1 with TRBJ2-5; the TCRdb D gene call, TRBD1, has no DNA to confirm it. The CDR3 covers 13 residues. Germline lookup yields CDR1 SQVTM and CDR2 ANQGSEA. CDR3 sequence reads: CSVFNRGTETQYF. The variable domain in full, with the rest retrieved from reference TRBV29-1 and TRBJ2-5, is SAVISQKPSRDICQRGTSLTIQCQVDSQVTMMFWYRQQPGQSLTLIATANQGSEATYESGFVIDKFPISRPNLTFSTLTVSNMSPEDSSIYLCSVFNRGTETQYFGPGTRLLVL.

V and J are TRBV20-1 and TRBJ1-5; TCRdb's D call of TRBD1 is untestable without DNA. CDR3 length: 14 amino acids. Germline V gene lookup returns CDR1 DFQATT and CDR2 SNEGSKA (reference sequence). The CDR3 loop is CSASQTVENQPQHF.

V and J are TRBV20-1 and TRBJ2-1; TCRdb calls TRBD2, which cannot be checked without DNA. This CDR3 region has 15 residues. Germline V gives CDR1 DFQATT, CDR2 SNEGSKA (reference sequence). The CDR3 is CSASEGAGGGNEQFF.

The V call is TRBV20-1, the J call TRBJ2-5; TCRdb's D gene call, TRBD1, goes unchecked for lack of DNA. The CDR3 sequence is 14 residues long. Looked up from germline, CDR1 is DFQATT and CDR2 is SNEGSKA (reference sequence). This CDR3 is CSLQMFSRGETQYF.